The 32 T cell receptor beta chains below come from one sample, sequenced in a study of T cells after yellow fever vaccination. TCRdb analysed the 5' RACE reads with MiXCR anew, one entry per CDR3 protein. The sample holds a few hundred thousand distinct CDR3 sequences; 3% to 3.5% are singletons and the top ten take 3.2%. The sequences come from CD4+ T cells sorted from PBMCs, collected 10 days after the yellow fever booster vaccination. These receptors originate from a man aged 18 to 30 who received the YFV17D yellow fever vaccine.

This rearrangement joins TRBV5-1 to TRBJ2-1, with 7 bases lining up with TRBD2. The CDR3 length is 16 residues. Germline CDR1 reads SGHRS; CDR2 reads YFSETQ. The junction had 10 bases not matched to a gene; V was cut back by 0 bases and J by 7 bases. This CDR3 is CASSLAETRGLNEQFF. Here the CDR3 DNA reads TGCGCCAGCAGCTTGGCCGAGACCCGGGGACTAAATGAGCAGTTCTTC.

Comment on this clonotype: Since a much larger clone is just one base distant, this may be a read error. J is TRBJ2-1 and V is TRBV12-3 or TRBV12-4, with D possibly being TRBD1 (5 bases). The CDR3 has 14 amino acids. V was clipped by 5 bases and J by 7 bases, with 15 bases between them. This chain's CDR3 is CASSDRVRENEQFF. DNA of the CDR3: TGTGCCAGCAGTGACCGGGTCAGGGAAAATGAGCAGTTCTTC.

At least ten counts were recorded for this clonotype. The chain recombines TRBV7-2 with TRBJ2-2; no definite D call. Trimming stripped 5 bases from V and 6 bases from J, with 10 bases between. Germline loops: CDR1 SGHTA, CDR2 FQGNSA. The CDR3 totals 13 residues. CDR3 residues: CASSAFGSGELFF. The CDR3 DNA follows: TGTGCCAGCAGCGCCTTCGGTTCCGGGGAGCTGTTTTTT.

This clonotype has ten or more counts. The genes are TRBV10-3 and TRBJ1-3, with D hard to call. Between the trimmed V and J ends, which lost 4 bases and 0 bases, there was a span of 4 bases. This CDR3 is 13 amino acids long. Germline V gene lookup returns CDR1 ENHRY and CDR2 SYGVKD. The CDR3 DNA sequence: TGTGCCATCAGTGGCAGCTCTGGAAACACCATATATTTT. Protein: CAISGSSGNTIYF.

There are a few counts of this clonotype. The chain couples TRBV5-4 to TRBJ2-3; 7 bases line up with TRBD1. The length of the CDR3 is 16 residues. Germline V gives CDR1 SGHNT, CDR2 YYREEE (reference sequence). Unmatched junction bases numbered 8, after V lost 0 bases and J lost 4 bases. CDR3 DNA sequence: TGTGCCAGCAGCTTGGAGACAGGGATGGGATCAGATACGCAGTATTTT. Its translation: CASSLETGMGSDTQYF.

This clonotype appeared many times. CDR3 DNA sequence: TGTGCCACCAGATTCCAGGGGGCCAATGGCTACACCTTC. Translated: CATRFQGANGYTF. The chain links TRBV6-1 to TRBJ1-2, with 8 bases aligning to TRBD1. The CDR3 has 13 amino acids. Germline V gene sequence: CDR1 MNHNS, CDR2 SASEGT. Trimming took 10 bases from V and 6 from J; bases not matched to a gene: 10.

This clonotype has a count of ten or more. The chain links TRBV28 to TRBJ1-6; D gene unclear. Germline loops: CDR1 MDHEN, CDR2 SYDVKM. The CDR3 has 14 residues. V was cut by 6 bases and J by 8 bases, with 14 bases left in between. The CDR3 DNA is TGTGCCAGCAGCTCGGACGGAGGATATTCACCCCTCCACTTT. This codes for CASSSDGGYSPLHF.

At least ten counts were recorded for this clonotype. This chain uses TRBV29-1 with TRBJ1-2, with 8 bases lining up with TRBD1. CDR1 and CDR2 from the germline V gene are SQVTM and ANQGSEA. V shed 3 bases and J 8 bases; nucleotides not matched to a gene: 5. This CDR3 is 12 amino acids long. CDR3 protein: CSVETGERGYTF. The DNA for the CDR3 is TGCAGCGTTGAGACAGGGGAGAGGGGCTACACCTTC.

This clonotype was picked up a small number of times. The CDR3 bases are TGTGCCAGCAGTTTATCCCTACTAGGTTCCAAAAACATTCAGTACTTC. Its translation is CASSLSLLGSKNIQYF. The genes are TRBV27 and TRBJ2-4; possibly TRBD2 for D (5 bases). Between the trimmed V and J ends, which lost 0 bases and 2 bases, there was a span of 11 bases. The CDR3 covers 16 residues. The germline gives CDR1 MNHEY, CDR2 SMNVEV (reference sequence).

This clonotype was seen a few times. The gene calls are TRBV18 and TRBJ1-3, with a tentative D call TRBD1 (5 bases). This CDR3 comprises 14 residues. CDR1 is KGHSH and CDR2 is LQKENI in the germline V gene. Trimming cost V 5 bases and J 4 bases, with 12 bases left between them. The CDR3 nucleotides read TGTGCCAGCTCAGGAGCAGGGTACGGAAACACCATATATTTT. This gives the protein CASSGAGYGNTIYF.

To note about this clonotype: Just one base apart from a much larger clone, this may be a read error. The chain couples TRBV7-9 to TRBJ1-1; no definite D call. The CDR3 is made up of 14 amino acids. From germline, CDR1 is SEHNR and CDR2 FQNEAQ (reference sequence). The CDR3 DNA sequence: TGTGCCAGCAGCTTAGTACACTTGAACACTGAAGATTTCTTT. Its protein product is CASSLVHLNTEDFF.

This clonotype was seen many times. V and J are TRBV5-1 and TRBJ2-3; D uncertain. Trimming pared 4 bases from V and 1 base from J, leaving 13 bases between. The germline V gene has CDR1 SGHRS and CDR2 YFSETQ. This CDR3 comprises 15 residues. As DNA, the CDR3 is TGCGCCAGCAGCACGGGCCAAGTTGGCACAGATACGCAGTATTTT. Protein sequence: CASSTGQVGTDTQYF.

There are many counts of this clonotype. This rearrangement joins TRBV24-1 to TRBJ2-2; D gene unclear. Trimming pared 2 bases from V and 0 bases from J, leaving 3 bases between. Germline values: CDR1 KGHDR, CDR2 SFDVKD. There are 14 residues in the CDR3. This CDR3 reads CATSDWTNTGELFF. Here the CDR3 DNA reads TGTGCCACCAGTGATTGGACGAACACCGGGGAGCTGTTTTTT.

Many counts were recorded for this clonotype. The genes are TRBV7-9 and TRBJ1-6, with D possibly TRBD1 on 5 matching bases. The ends were cut back, 4 bases at V and 9 bases at J, with 16 bases in the middle. Per germline, CDR1 SEHNR and CDR2 FQNEAQ (reference sequence). The CDR3 has 15 amino acids. CDR3: CASSWPGGISSPLHF. CDR3 DNA: TGTGCCAGCAGCTGGCCGGGGGGGATAAGTTCACCCCTCCACTTT.

This clonotype was detected many times. The chain links TRBV6-2 or TRBV6-3 to TRBJ2-5; possibly TRBD2 for D (5 bases). Germline-derived CDR1 and CDR2 are MNHEY and SVGEGT. V gave up 5 bases and J gave up 8 bases, with 9 bases separating them. The CDR3 extends over 11 amino acids. Written as DNA, the CDR3 is TGTGCCAGCAGTAGCGGAATCACCCAGTACTTC. It translates to CASSSGITQYF.

In this sample, this clonotype turned up a few times. No DNA is shown, since the ends of the CDR3 on it are uncertain; the CDR3 is the one TCRdb lists. The chain links TRBV3-2 to TRBJ2-7; the table's D call of TRBD2 was not tested on the DNA. TRBV3-2 is assigned pseudogene status. Inclusive of both ends, the CDR3 amounts to 20 amino acids. The CDR3: CASSQVATGTSGPTSYEQYF.

This clonotype was observed many times. The genes are TRBV4-3 and TRBJ2-3, with a weak D call TRBD2 (6 bases). Trimming pared 2 bases from V and 2 bases from J, leaving 14 bases between. Germline CDR1 reads LGHNA; CDR2 reads YSLEER. This CDR3 has 16 amino acids. In DNA, the CDR3 is TGCGCCAGCAGCCAAACTGGCGGGGTTCTCACAGATACGCAGTATTTT. As protein: CASSQTGGVLTDTQYF.

This clonotype was detected only a few times. The chain has TRBV6-6 and TRBJ2-5; TRBD2 agrees at 8 bases. CDR3 length: 15 amino acids. Losses at the gene ends were 0 bases for V and 5 bases for J; bases not matched to a gene: 5. The germline V gene has CDR1 MNHNY and CDR2 SVGAGI (reference sequence). The CDR3 DNA follows: TGTGCCAGCAGTTACTCGAGCGGGGGCGGGGAGACCCAGTACTTC. This encodes CASSYSSGGGETQYF.

Comments on this clonotype: This may be a read error: a much more frequent sequence differs by one nucleotide. CDR3 DNA: TGTGCCAGCTCACCACCCGCGGGGGCAGGGTTAAGCTCTGAAGCTTTCTTT. This sequence encodes CASSPPAGAGLSSEAFF. The J gene is TRBJ1-1, the V gene TRBV18; D might be TRBD1 (6 bases). Germline V gene lookup returns CDR1 KGHSH and CDR2 LQKENI. V was trimmed by 0 bases and J by 6 bases, leaving 20 bases between them. The CDR3 is made up of 17 amino acids.

There are a few counts of this clonotype. This chain links TRBV5-1 with TRBJ2-3; no reliable D call. The CDR3 length is 14 residues. Germline V CDR1 and CDR2: SGHRS, YFSETQ. With 2 bases removed from V and 1 base from J, the gap between germline ends came to 8 bases. The chain's CDR3 is CASSFYSRTDTQYF. In DNA form, the CDR3 reads TGCGCCAGCAGCTTTTACAGCCGCACAGATACGCAGTATTTT. The variable domain in full, completed from reference TRBV5-1 and TRBJ2-3, reads KAGVTQTPRYLIKTRGQQVTLSCSPISGHRSVSWYQQTPGQGLQFLFEYFSETQRNKGNFPGRFSGRQFSNSRSEMNVSTLELGDSALYLCASSFYSRTDTQYFGPGTRLTVL.

This clonotype was seen repeatedly, ten times or more. Here the CDR3 reads CASSLERGYYEQYV. The DNA for the CDR3 is TGTGCCAGCAGCTTAGAAAGGGGGTACTACGAGCAGTACGTC. The chain is built from TRBV7-2 and TRBJ2-7, with a weak D call TRBD1 (6 bases). V dropped 1 base and J dropped 3 bases, with 10 bases sitting between them. The length of the CDR3 is 14 residues. CDR1 and CDR2 from the germline V gene are SGHTA and FQGNSA.

V and J are TRBV9 and TRBJ1-3, with a tentative D call TRBD1 (6 bases). Trimming removed 2 bases from V and 2 bases from J, with 20 bases in between. The CDR3 contains 18 residues. The germline gives CDR1 SGDLS, CDR2 YYNGEE. CDR3 sequence (DNA): TGTGCCAGCAGCGTGTTCCCCGAAGCAGGGACAACTGGAAACACCATATATTTT. Amino acids: CASSVFPEAGTTGNTIYF.

This clonotype was picked up a small number of times. The CDR3 is CASLTEAFF. CDR3 nucleotide sequence: TGTGCCAGCCTCACTGAAGCTTTCTTT. The V gene is TRBV7-2, the J gene TRBJ1-1; D call uncertain. This CDR3 is 9 amino acids long. CDR1 is SGHTA and CDR2 is FQGNSA in the germline V gene. V shed 8 bases and J shed 4 bases, with 2 bases lying between them.

The CDR3 DNA reads as TGTGCCAGCAGCCTTGGACAGAGCTCTGGAAACACCATATATTTT. Translated, it gives CASSLGQSSGNTIYF. The rearrangement joins TRBV7-9 to TRBJ1-3, with a tentative D call TRBD1 (6 bases). This CDR3 has 15 amino acids. V lost 5 bases, J lost 0 bases, and 11 bases lay in between. The germline V gene has CDR1 SEHNR and CDR2 FQNEAQ (reference sequence).

This clonotype came up a few times. This chain joins TRBV4-3 and TRBJ1-4; possibly TRBD1 for D (5 bases). The ends were cut back, 4 bases at V and 6 bases at J, with 15 bases in the middle. Germline CDR1 reads LGHNA; CDR2 reads YSLEER. This CDR3 has 15 residues. The DNA for the CDR3 is TGCGCCAGCAGCCTCCCTCAGGGAGGGTATGAAAAACTGTTTTTT. Its translation: CASSLPQGGYEKLFF.

This clonotype turned up a few times. The rearrangement joins TRBV2 to TRBJ1-2; the match to TRBD1 covers 10 bases. The CDR3 has 14 amino acids. V lost 5 bases and J lost 6; bases outside the gene matches: 6. Germline V gene lookup returns CDR1 SNHLY and CDR2 FYNNEI. The CDR3 DNA sequence: TGTGCCAGCAGTTTGACAGGGGGCTCGGATGGCTACACCTTC. Its translation is CASSLTGGSDGYTF.

The V call is TRBV9, the J call TRBJ1-2; 9 nucleotides match TRBD1. Germline values: CDR1 SGDLS, CDR2 YYNGEE. V lost 3 bases to trimming and J lost 2 bases; unmatched junction nucleotides: 8. The CDR3 contains 16 residues. CDR3 in amino acids: CASSATGTGINYGYTF. The CDR3 region has the DNA TGTGCCAGCAGCGCAACCGGGACAGGGATAAACTATGGCTACACCTTC.

This clonotype was seen ten or more times. V usage is TRBV12-3 or TRBV12-4 and J usage is TRBJ1-5; D is undetermined. The ends were cut back, 3 bases at V and 4 bases at J, with 7 bases in the middle. The CDR3 is 13 amino acids. CDR3 nucleotides: TGTGCCAGCAGTTTGGAAAGAAATCAGCCCCAGCATTTT. Protein sequence: CASSLERNQPQHF.

In this sample, this clonotype turned up many times. The V and J genes are TRBV4-3 and TRBJ1-6, with TRBD1 identical over 10 bases. CDR1 is LGHNA and CDR2 is YSLEER in the germline V gene. The J segment lost 10 bases and the V segment lost 2 bases, leaving 5 bases of the junction unmatched. The CDR3 has 15 amino acids. This chain's CDR3 is CASSQTDRGQSPLHF. In DNA form, the CDR3 reads TGCGCCAGCAGCCAAACAGACAGGGGGCAATCACCCCTCCACTTT.

Ten or more counts support this clonotype. This chain uses TRBV7-2 with TRBJ1-1; 7 nucleotides align to TRBD1. CDR1 and CDR2 from the germline V gene are SGHTA and FQGNSA. The CDR3 loop spans 17 amino acids. V gave up 5 bases and J gave up 2 bases; unmatched junction bases: 14. In nucleotides, the CDR3 is TGTGCCAGCAGCGACCTTCGAACAGGGGATCTAAACACTGAAGCTTTCTTT. Encoded protein: CASSDLRTGDLNTEAFF.

V usage is TRBV20-1 and J usage is TRBJ1-5; no clear D gene. Trimming cost V 7 bases and J 2 bases, with 18 bases left between them. This CDR3 has 15 amino acids. The V gene's germline CDR1 is DFQATT and CDR2 SNEGSKA (reference sequence). The chain's CDR3 is CSVGSASQGNQPQHF. Here the CDR3 DNA reads TGCAGTGTCGGGAGCGCGAGTCAGGGCAATCAGCCCCAGCATTTT.

This clonotype was observed a few times. V usage is TRBV28 and J usage is TRBJ2-7; 8 bases line up with TRBD1. V shed 5 bases, J shed 9 bases, and the junction held 12 bases outside the gene matches. Germline V gene data show CDR1 as MDHEN and CDR2 as SYDVKM. The CDR3 totals 14 residues. Here the CDR3 reads CASSSGQGYLGQYV. In DNA form, the CDR3 reads TGTGCCAGCAGTAGCGGACAGGGATACTTAGGGCAGTACGTC.